This T cell receptor (beta chain) was identified in a study of metastatic and nonmetastatic thyroid tumors. Study background: Malignant and benign thyroid patients had repertoires compared in peripheral blood and tumor or nodule tissue.

Findings of the study overall: When malignant thyroid tumors were compared with benign nodules, TCR beta diversity was reportedly significantly higher in the malignant tumors. This held in both blood and tumor samples.

Treatment of any kind had been given to no patient before thyroid surgery. The CDR3 extends over 12 amino acids. The trim removed 9 bases at V and 5 bases at J, leaving 4 bases unmatched. From germline, CDR1 is KGHDR and CDR2 SFDVKD. Original data processing: Differences in CDR3 between clinicopathological groups were drawn on to build a classifier intended to discriminate distant-metastatic papillary thyroid cancer patients. TCRdb re-called the PCR reads with MiXCR. For this entry, the V and J calls and clone size follow TCRdb and not the study's own pipeline. The sample carries about 40,000 clones, roughly 17% recorded once. This clone occurred a few times. The antigen is not known.

The receptor's source is a female donor with papillary thyroid cancer or a benign thyroid nodule (not recorded which). Some clones in this sample may be carry-over from other donors' samples. The V call is TRBV24-1, the J call TRBJ1-2; 8 bases match TRBD1. The sample taken for sequencing was tumor tissue. The CDR3 DNA follows: TGTGCCACCGGACAGGGTTCTTATGGCTACACCTTC. It is translated as CATGQGSYGYTF.